Each of the 3 T cell receptor beta chains below was sequenced from the same sample in a study of blood T cell repertoires in COVID-19. Clones were sequenced by immunoSEQ multiplex PCR, and TCRdb holds only the in-frame ones, with some missing. The sample includes some 150,000 clones, approximately 84% of them seen just once. Sequencing was carried out using peripheral blood. The receptors here all came from a human donor in a cohort sampled during active COVID-19.

The V call is TRBV19, the J call TRBJ2-2, with D tentatively TRBD1 (6 bases). Trimming pared 5 bases from V and 6 bases from J, leaving 10 bases between. The CDR3 extends over 13 amino acids. The V gene's germline CDR1 is LNHDA and CDR2 SQIVND (reference sequence). The CDR3 DNA reads TGTGCCAGTAGTTCCAACAGGGCCGGGGAGCTGTTTTTT. It codes for CASSSNRAGELFF. The whole variable domain, filled in from reference TRBV19 and TRBJ2-2, reads DGGITQSPKYLFRKEGQNVTLSCEQNLNHDAMYWYRQDPGQGLRLIYYSQIVNDFQKGDIAEGYSVSREKKESFPLTVTSAQKNPTAFYLCASSSNRAGELFFGEGSRLTVL.

The chain recombines TRBV5-6 with TRBJ2-7; 7 bases are a match to TRBD2. The CDR3 extends over 16 amino acids. In germline, CDR1 is SGHDT, CDR2 YYEEEE. V shed 4 bases and J 3 bases; nucleotides not matched to a gene: 13. CDR3 loop: CASSLSSSGFFYEQYV. CDR3 DNA: TGTGCCAGCAGCCTTAGCTCTAGCGGTTTCTTCTACGAGCAGTACGTC.

The CDR3 DNA reads as TGTGCCAGCAGCCAAGGGACAGGGGGGTGGACTGAAGCTTTCTTT. It translates to CASSQGTGGWTEAFF. This rearrangement joins TRBV11-1 to TRBJ1-1, with TRBD1 matching over 11 bases. The CDR3 totals 15 residues. Germline V gene sequence: CDR1 SGHAT, CDR2 FQDESV (reference sequence). J was trimmed by 5 bases and V by 5 bases; bases with no gene match: 7.